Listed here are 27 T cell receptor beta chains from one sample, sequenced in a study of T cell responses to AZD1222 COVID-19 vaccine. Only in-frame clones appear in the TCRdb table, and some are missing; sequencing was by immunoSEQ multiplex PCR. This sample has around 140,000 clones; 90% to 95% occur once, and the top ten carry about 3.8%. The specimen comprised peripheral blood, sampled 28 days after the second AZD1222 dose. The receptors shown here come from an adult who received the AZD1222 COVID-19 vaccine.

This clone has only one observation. This CDR3 reads CSGKGQGDGYTF. In DNA, the CDR3 is TGCAGCGGGAAGGGACAGGGGGACGGCTACACCTTC. The chain combines TRBV29-1 with TRBJ1-2; 11 bases agree with TRBD1. J gave up 8 bases and V 7 bases, and 6 bases lay outside the gene matches. The CDR3 spans 12 residues. Germline V gives CDR1 SQVTM, CDR2 ANQGSEA. Together with reference TRBV29-1 and TRBJ1-2, the CDR3 gives the full variable domain: SAVISQKPSRDICQRGTSLTIQCQVDSQVTMMFWYRQQPGQSLTLIATANQGSEATYESGFVIDKFPISRPNLTFSTLTVSNMSPEDSSIYLCSGKGQGDGYTFGSGTRLTVV.

The CDR3 nucleotides are TGCAGCGTTGCCCCTGGGGTGAACACTGAAGCTTTCTTT. Residues: CSVAPGVNTEAFF. The rearrangement links TRBV29-1 to TRBJ1-1; D is uncertain. Per the germline V gene, CDR1 is SQVTM and CDR2 is ANQGSEA. The CDR3 spans 13 residues. The V and J ends lost 4 bases and 0 bases respectively, with 9 bases between them.

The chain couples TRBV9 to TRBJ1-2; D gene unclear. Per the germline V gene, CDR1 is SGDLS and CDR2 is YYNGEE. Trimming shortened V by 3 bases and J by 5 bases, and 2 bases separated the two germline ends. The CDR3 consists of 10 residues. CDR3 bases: TGTGCCAGCAGCGGGTATGGCTACACCTTC. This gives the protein CASSGYGYTF.

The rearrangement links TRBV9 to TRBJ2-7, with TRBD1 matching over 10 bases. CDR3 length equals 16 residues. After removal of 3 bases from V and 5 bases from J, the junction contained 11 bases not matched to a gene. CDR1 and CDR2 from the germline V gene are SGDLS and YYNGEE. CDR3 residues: CASSGTPGDRGDEQYF. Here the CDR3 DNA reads TGTGCCAGCAGCGGCACCCCCGGGGACAGGGGTGACGAGCAGTACTTC.

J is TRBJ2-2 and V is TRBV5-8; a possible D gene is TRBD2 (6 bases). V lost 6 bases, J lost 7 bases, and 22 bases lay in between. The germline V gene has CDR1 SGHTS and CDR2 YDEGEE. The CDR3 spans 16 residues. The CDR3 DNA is TGTGCCAGCAACGGGCTTCCTCGGGGGACCGGCGGGGAGCTGTTTTTT. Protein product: CASNGLPRGTGGELFF. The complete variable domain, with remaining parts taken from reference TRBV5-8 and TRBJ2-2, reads EAGVTQSPTHLIKTRGQQATLRCSPISGHTSVYWYQQALGLGLQFLLWYDEGEERNRGNFPPRFSGRQFPNYSSELNVNALELEDSALYLCASNGLPRGTGGELFFGEGSRLTVL.

The CDR3 region is CASRTQGALGEAFF. The CDR3 DNA reads TGTGCCAGCAGAACACAGGGGGCCCTCGGAGAAGCTTTCTTT. The chain joins TRBV18 to TRBJ1-1; 9 nucleotides agree with TRBD1. Per the germline V gene, CDR1 is KGHSH and CDR2 is LQKENI. The length of the CDR3 is 14 residues. The V gene end was trimmed by 8 bases and the J gene end by 8 bases; junction bases not matched to a gene: 12.

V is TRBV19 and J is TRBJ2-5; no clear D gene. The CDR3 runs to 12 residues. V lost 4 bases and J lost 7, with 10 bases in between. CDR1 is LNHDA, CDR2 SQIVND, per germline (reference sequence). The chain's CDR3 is CASSTTGVTQYF. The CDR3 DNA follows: TGTGCCAGTAGTACCACTGGAGTGACCCAGTACTTC.

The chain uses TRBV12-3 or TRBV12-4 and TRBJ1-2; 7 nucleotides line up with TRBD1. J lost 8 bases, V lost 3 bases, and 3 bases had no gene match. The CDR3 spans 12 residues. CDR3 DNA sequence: TGTGCCAGCAGTTTCAGGGGGTTGGGCTACACCTTC. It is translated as CASSFRGLGYTF.

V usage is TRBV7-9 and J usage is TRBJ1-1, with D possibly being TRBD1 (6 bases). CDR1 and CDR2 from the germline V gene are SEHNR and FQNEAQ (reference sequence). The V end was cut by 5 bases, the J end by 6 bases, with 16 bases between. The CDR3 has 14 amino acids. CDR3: CASSPKGGWAEAFF. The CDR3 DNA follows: TGTGCCAGCAGCCCAAAGGGGGGTTGGGCTGAAGCTTTCTTT.

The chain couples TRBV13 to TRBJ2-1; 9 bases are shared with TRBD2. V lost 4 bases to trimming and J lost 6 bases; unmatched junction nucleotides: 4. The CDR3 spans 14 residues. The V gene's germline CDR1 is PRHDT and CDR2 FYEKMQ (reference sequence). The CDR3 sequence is CASSYSGSRNEQFF. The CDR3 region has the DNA TGTGCCAGCAGCTATAGCGGGAGTCGCAATGAGCAGTTCTTC.

CDR3 loop: CASSPDIWNTEAFF. The CDR3 DNA reads as TGCGCCAGCAGCCCGGACATTTGGAACACTGAAGCTTTCTTT. The gene calls are TRBV5-1 and TRBJ1-1, with D possibly being TRBD1 (5 bases). In germline, CDR1 is SGHRS, CDR2 YFSETQ. With 4 bases removed from V and 1 base from J, the gap between germline ends came to 11 bases. The CDR3 has 14 amino acids.

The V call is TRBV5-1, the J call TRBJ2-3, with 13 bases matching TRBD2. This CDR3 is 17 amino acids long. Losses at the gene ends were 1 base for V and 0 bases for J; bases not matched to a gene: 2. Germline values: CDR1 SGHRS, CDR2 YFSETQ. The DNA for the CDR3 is TGCGCCAGCAGCTTGTGGGGACTAGCGGGAAGCACAGATACGCAGTATTTT. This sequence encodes CASSLWGLAGSTDTQYF.

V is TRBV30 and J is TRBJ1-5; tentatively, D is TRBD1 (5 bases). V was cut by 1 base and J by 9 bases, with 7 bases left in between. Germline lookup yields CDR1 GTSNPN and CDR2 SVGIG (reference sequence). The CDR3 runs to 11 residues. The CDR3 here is CAWSGGGPQHF. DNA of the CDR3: TGTGCCTGGAGTGGGGGGGGGCCCCAGCATTTT.

The chain's CDR3 is CASSVASGGEQFF. For the CDR3, the DNA is TGTGCCAGCAGCGTAGCCAGCGGCGGTGAGCAGTTCTTC. This chain links TRBV9 with TRBJ2-1, with D perhaps TRBD2 (5 bases). V was pared by 0 bases and J by 9 bases, with 10 bases between. The CDR3 length is 13 residues. Germline-derived CDR1 and CDR2 are SGDLS and YYNGEE. The complete variable domain, with remaining parts taken from reference TRBV9 and TRBJ2-1, reads DSGVTQTPKHLITATGQRVTLRCSPRSGDLSVYWYQQSLDQGLQFLIQYYNGEERAKGNILERFSAQQFPDLHSELNLSSLELGDSALYFCASSVASGGEQFFGPGTRLTVL.

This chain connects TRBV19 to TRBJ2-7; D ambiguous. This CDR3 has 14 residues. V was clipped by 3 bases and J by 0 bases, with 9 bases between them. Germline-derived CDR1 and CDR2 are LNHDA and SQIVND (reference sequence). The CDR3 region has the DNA TGTGCCAGTAGTATCCTCGGCCCCTCCTACGAGCAGTACTTC. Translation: CASSILGPSYEQYF.

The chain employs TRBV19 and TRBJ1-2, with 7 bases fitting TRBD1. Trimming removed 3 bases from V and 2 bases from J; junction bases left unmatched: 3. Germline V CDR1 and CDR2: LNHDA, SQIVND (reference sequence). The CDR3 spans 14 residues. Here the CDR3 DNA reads TGTGCCAGTAGTATGACAGGGCCCAACTATGGCTACACCTTC. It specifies CASSMTGPNYGYTF.

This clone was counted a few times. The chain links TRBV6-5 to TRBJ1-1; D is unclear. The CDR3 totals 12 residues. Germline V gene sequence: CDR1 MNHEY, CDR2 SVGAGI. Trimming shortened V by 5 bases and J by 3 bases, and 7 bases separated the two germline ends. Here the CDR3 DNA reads TGTGCCAGCAGTAGAGGAGACACTGAAGCTTTCTTT. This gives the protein CASSRGDTEAFF.

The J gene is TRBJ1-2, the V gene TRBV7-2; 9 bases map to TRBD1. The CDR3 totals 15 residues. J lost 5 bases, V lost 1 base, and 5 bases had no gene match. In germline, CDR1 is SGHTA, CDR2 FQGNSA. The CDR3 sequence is CASSLGGQGVYGYTF. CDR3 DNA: TGTGCCAGCAGCTTAGGGGGACAGGGTGTGTATGGCTACACCTTC. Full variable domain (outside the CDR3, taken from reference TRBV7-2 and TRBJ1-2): GAGVSQSPSNKVTEKGKDVELRCDPISGHTALYWYRQSLGQGLEFLIYFQGNSAPDKSGLPSDRFSAERTGGSVSTLTIQRTQQEDSAVYLCASSLGGQGVYGYTFGSGTRLTVV.

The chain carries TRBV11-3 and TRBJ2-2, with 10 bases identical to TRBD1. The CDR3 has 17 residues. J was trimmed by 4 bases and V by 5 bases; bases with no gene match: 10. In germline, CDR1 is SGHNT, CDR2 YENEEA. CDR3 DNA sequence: TGTGCCAGCAGCCCCTCTCAAGGGACAGGGGCCACCGGGGAGCTGTTTTTT. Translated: CASSPSQGTGATGELFF.

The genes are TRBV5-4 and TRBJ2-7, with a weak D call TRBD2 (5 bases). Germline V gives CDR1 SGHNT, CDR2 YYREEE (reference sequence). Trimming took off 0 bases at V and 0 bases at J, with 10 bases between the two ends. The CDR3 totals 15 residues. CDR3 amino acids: CASSLARASSYEQYF. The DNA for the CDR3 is TGTGCCAGCAGCTTGGCGCGGGCAAGCTCCTACGAGCAGTACTTC.

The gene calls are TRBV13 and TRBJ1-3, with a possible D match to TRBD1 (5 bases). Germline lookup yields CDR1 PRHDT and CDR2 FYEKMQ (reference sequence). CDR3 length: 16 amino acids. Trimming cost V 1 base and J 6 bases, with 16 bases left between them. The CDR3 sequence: CASSLAQGIGLNTIYF. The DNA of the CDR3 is TGTGCCAGCAGCTTAGCTCAGGGAATCGGGTTAAACACCATATATTTT.

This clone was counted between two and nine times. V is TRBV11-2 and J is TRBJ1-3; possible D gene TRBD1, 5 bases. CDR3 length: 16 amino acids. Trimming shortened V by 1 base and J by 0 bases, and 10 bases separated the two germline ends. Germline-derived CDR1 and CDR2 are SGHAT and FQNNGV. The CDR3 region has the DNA TGTGCCAGCAGCTTAGGGTACAGGACCTCTGGAAACACCATATATTTT. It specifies CASSLGYRTSGNTIYF.

CDR3 DNA sequence: TGTGCCAGCAGCTTGCACGGGTACACCGGGGAGCTGTTTTTT. It yields the protein CASSLHGYTGELFF. The chain carries TRBV7-3 and TRBJ2-2; unclear D gene. CDR1 is SGHTA, CDR2 FQGTGA, per germline. This CDR3 has 14 amino acids. The ends were cut back, 3 bases at V and 3 bases at J, with 8 bases in the middle.

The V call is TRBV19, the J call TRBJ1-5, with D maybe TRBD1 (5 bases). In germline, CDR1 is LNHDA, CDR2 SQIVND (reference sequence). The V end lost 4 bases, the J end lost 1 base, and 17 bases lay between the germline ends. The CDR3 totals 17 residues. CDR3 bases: TGTGCCAGTAGTAGGGCCGGGGGGAGTGGGAGCAATCAGCCCCAGCATTTT. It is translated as CASSRAGGSGSNQPQHF.

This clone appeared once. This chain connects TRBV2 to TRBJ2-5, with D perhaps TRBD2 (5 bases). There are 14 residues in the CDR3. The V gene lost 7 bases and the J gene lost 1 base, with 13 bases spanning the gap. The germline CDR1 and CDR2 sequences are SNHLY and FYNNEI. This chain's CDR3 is CASKREAAQETQYF. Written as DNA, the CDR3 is TGTGCCAGCAAACGAGAAGCGGCCCAAGAGACCCAGTACTTC.

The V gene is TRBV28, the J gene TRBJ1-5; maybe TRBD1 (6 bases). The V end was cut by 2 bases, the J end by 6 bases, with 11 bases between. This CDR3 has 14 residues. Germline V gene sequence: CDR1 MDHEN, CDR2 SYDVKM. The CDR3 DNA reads TGTGCCAGCAGTTTAAGGGGGGTGGGTCAGCCCCAGCATTTT. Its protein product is CASSLRGVGQPQHF.

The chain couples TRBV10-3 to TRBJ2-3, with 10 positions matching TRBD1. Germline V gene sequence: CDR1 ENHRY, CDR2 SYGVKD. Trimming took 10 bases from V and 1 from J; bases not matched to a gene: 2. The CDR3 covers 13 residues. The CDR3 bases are TGTGCCACAGGACAGGGGGGCACAGATACGCAGTATTTT. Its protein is CATGQGGTDTQYF.